This T cell receptor (beta chain) was recorded in a study of shared clonotypes between healthy human individuals. Details on this clone: Antigen: not known.

For sorted subsets, roughly 210 ng DNA per replicate equaled approximately 30,000 T cell genomes. Using immunoSEQ multiplex PCR, the repertoire was profiled, and TCRdb retains in-frame clones only, with some absent. The sample lists some 2.1 million clones, 90% to 95% occurring once. Study-level results: Clonotype sharing across a handful of donors was observed for around 5.1% of naive CD4 clonotypes. Some clonotypes were shared by all four sorted-subset donors, while others were not shared. The non-shared ones had lower generation probabilities than the shared ones.

Germline loops: CDR1 MGHDK, CDR2 SYGVNS. The CDR3 has 12 amino acids. The V end was cut by 6 bases, the J end by 4 bases, with 6 bases between. The sample consisted of naive CD4+ T cells sorted from blood. Indicated subset: CD45RA+ positively selected. This rearrangement joins TRBV25-1 to TRBJ1-4; a possible D gene is TRBD1 (5 bases). The TCR was taken from a man between 18 and 29 years old in good health. The CDR3 DNA reads as TGTGCCAGCAGGCAGGGTAATGAAAAACTGTTTTTT. Amino acid sequence: CASRQGNEKLFF.